This TCR beta chain was observed in a study of shared clonotypes between healthy human individuals. Study-wide results and caveats: Non-shared clonotypes had lower generation probabilities than clonotypes shared by all four sorted-subset donors. Generally, estimated richness proved larger in naive subsets than it did in memory subsets.

Method: immunoSEQ multiplex PCR; TCRdb's copy keeps in-frame clones and lacks some. Of some 2,100,000 clones in the sample, 85% to 95% were seen once. In the naive CD8 group, cells lacked CD45RO and were positively selected for CCR7, so terminally differentiated effector memory CD45RA+ cells were left out. This CDR3 is 14 amino acids long. In germline, CDR1 is SGHTA, CDR2 FQGTGA. Between the trimmed V and J ends, which lost 8 bases and 2 bases, there was a span of 16 bases. A word on this clone: Antigen specificity is unknown.

This chain joins TRBV7-3 and TRBJ2-7, with D possibly matching TRBD2 (6 bases). This sequence originates from a man aged 18 to 30 in good health. Some clones in this sample may be carry-over from other donors' samples. The material sequenced was naive CD8+ T cells from PBMCs. The CDR3 DNA reads TGTGCCAGCCTCAACCCGGGGGACCCCTACGAGCAGTACTTC. This encodes CASLNPGDPYEQYF.